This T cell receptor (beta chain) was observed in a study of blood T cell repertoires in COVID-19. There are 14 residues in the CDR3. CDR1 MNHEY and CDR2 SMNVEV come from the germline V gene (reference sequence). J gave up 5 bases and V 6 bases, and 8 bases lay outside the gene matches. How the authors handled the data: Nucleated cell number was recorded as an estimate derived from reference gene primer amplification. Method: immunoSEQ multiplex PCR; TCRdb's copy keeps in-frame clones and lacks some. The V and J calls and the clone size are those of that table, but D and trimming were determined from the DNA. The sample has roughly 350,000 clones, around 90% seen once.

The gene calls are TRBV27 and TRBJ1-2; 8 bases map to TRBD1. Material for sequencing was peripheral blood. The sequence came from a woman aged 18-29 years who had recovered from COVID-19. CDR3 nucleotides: TGTGCCAGCAGCCGGACAGGGCGTCTATATGGCTACACCTTC. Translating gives CASSRTGRLYGYTF.